One and the same sample provided the 26 T cell receptor beta chains below, sequenced in a study of cytomegalovirus exposure and HLA in healthy donors. The PCR contained 60 Vbeta and 13 Jbeta primers. Here immunoSEQ multiplex PCR was the method, and the copy in TCRdb shows in-frame clones only, minus some. Of around 170,000 clones listed, around three quarters are singletons. Sequenced input: PBMCs. These TCRs come from a woman in her 50s in good health and CMV-seropositive.

The chain joins TRBV28 to TRBJ1-2; no clear D gene. This CDR3 region has 12 residues. Germline V gives CDR1 MDHEN, CDR2 SYDVKM. V gave up 6 bases and J gave up 4 bases, with 9 bases separating them. The CDR3 sequence is CASSRGIYGYTF. As DNA, the CDR3 is TGTGCCAGCAGCCGAGGGATCTATGGCTACACCTTC.

The J gene is TRBJ2-1, the V gene TRBV2; possible D gene TRBD2, 7 bases. In germline, CDR1 is SNHLY, CDR2 FYNNEI. The V end was cut by 6 bases, the J end by 0 bases, with 12 bases between. This CDR3 has 15 amino acids. CDR3 amino acids: CASRKGGTSYNEQFF. DNA for the CDR3: TGTGCCAGCAGGAAGGGGGGGACCTCCTACAATGAGCAGTTCTTC.

The CDR3 DNA reads TGTGCCAGCCACCGGGAGCCAAACACTGAAGCTTTCTTT. Protein product: CASHREPNTEAFF. This chain links TRBV2 with TRBJ1-1; D is ambiguous. With 8 bases removed from V and 2 bases from J, the gap between germline ends came to 12 bases. Germline-derived CDR1 and CDR2 are SNHLY and FYNNEI. The CDR3 sequence is 13 residues long.

This clone was recorded a few times. The rearrangement joins TRBV5-4 to TRBJ1-6, with a weak D call TRBD1 (6 bases). The CDR3 sequence is 13 residues long. V gave up 3 bases and J gave up 13 bases, with 14 bases separating them. Germline values: CDR1 SGHNT, CDR2 YYREEE (reference sequence). CDR3 sequence (DNA): TGTGCCAGCAGCTCGGCGGGGGCTGCCCCCCTCCACTTT. This gives the protein CASSSAGAAPLHF.

This chain connects TRBV6-5 to TRBJ2-7, with D perhaps matching TRBD2 (5 bases). The CDR3 totals 15 residues. Germline V lookup: CDR1 MNHEY, CDR2 SVGAGI. Deletions cut 2 bases from V and 2 bases from J, with 13 bases between. The CDR3 sequence: CASSYTRGDAYEQYF. The CDR3 bases are TGTGCCAGCAGTTACACCCGGGGTGACGCCTACGAGCAGTACTTC.

This chain joins TRBV4-3 and TRBJ1-2; D ambiguous. Germline V gene data show CDR1 as LGHNA and CDR2 as YSLEER. There are 14 residues in the CDR3. The ends were cut back, 0 bases at V and 6 bases at J, with 11 bases in the middle. The CDR3 spells CASSQDLAVHGYTF. The CDR3 DNA sequence: TGCGCCAGCAGCCAAGATCTGGCAGTTCATGGCTACACCTTC.

The gene calls are TRBV5-6 and TRBJ1-2; weak D call: TRBD1 (6 bases). CDR1 is SGHDT and CDR2 is YYEEEE in the germline V gene. The CDR3 consists of 14 residues. V lost 4 bases to trimming and J lost 1 base, with 11 bases between them. The CDR3 sequence: CASSETGINYGYTF. CDR3 nucleotides: TGTGCCAGCAGCGAGACAGGTATTAACTATGGCTACACCTTC.

The chain carries TRBV19 and TRBJ1-2; the match to TRBD1 covers 7 bases. Germline assignment: CDR1 LNHDA and CDR2 SQIVND (reference sequence). Germline trimming cut 5 bases from V and 8 bases from J; bases unmatched to any gene: 11. The CDR3 has 14 amino acids. The CDR3 region has the DNA TGTGCCAGTAGTGCGACAGGGCAGAGGGACGGCTACACCTTC. Protein product: CASSATGQRDGYTF.

In regard to this clone: The junction departs from the called germline gene at one end, perhaps through a read error. The V call is TRBV7-7, the J call TRBJ2-3; 7 bases align to TRBD2. Germline V gene lookup returns CDR1 SSHAT and CDR2 FNYEAQ (reference sequence). This CDR3 region has 18 residues. For the CDR3, the DNA is TGTGCTAGCAGCTTACGCTTCGCGGGGGTAACTAGCACAGATACGCAGTATTTT. It yields the protein CASSLRFAGVTSTDTQYF.

The V gene is TRBV4-2, the J gene TRBJ1-5; D is ambiguous. Trimming took off 4 bases at V and 4 bases at J, with 11 bases between the two ends. The germline V gene has CDR1 LGHNA and CDR2 YNFKEQ. This CDR3 comprises 14 residues. As DNA, the CDR3 is TGTGCCAGCAGCCCGAGGACGGGAAATCAGCCCCAGCATTTT. Protein product: CASSPRTGNQPQHF.

This clone has just a few counts. A read error may account for a junction end that differs from germline. This rearrangement joins TRBV7-9 to TRBJ1-1; no firm D call. The CDR3 has 15 amino acids. Germline V gene sequence: CDR1 SEHNR, CDR2 FQNEAQ (reference sequence). CDR3 bases: TGTTCCAGCAGCCCCCACCGGGTAATGAACACTGAAGCTTTCTTT. It yields the protein CSSSPHRVMNTEAFF.

This clone was found once. The CDR3 spells CASSTEGQSYEQYF. The CDR3 DNA sequence: TGTGCCAGCAGTACCGAGGGACAGTCCTACGAGCAGTACTTC. The chain links TRBV28 to TRBJ2-7; TRBD1 agrees at 7 bases. Germline V gene data show CDR1 as MDHEN and CDR2 as SYDVKM. Trimming removed 5 bases from V and 1 base from J; junction bases left unmatched: 5. The CDR3 has 14 residues.

The chain carries TRBV6-5 and TRBJ2-1; TRBD1 agrees at 9 bases. This CDR3 spans 15 amino acids. Germline V gene sequence: CDR1 MNHEY, CDR2 SVGAGI. J lost 3 bases, V lost 6 bases, and 6 bases had no gene match. The CDR3 region has the DNA TGTGCCAGCAGATCCCGGACAGGGGACTACAATGAGCAGTTCTTC. Amino acid sequence: CASRSRTGDYNEQFF.

The rearrangement links TRBV4-2 to TRBJ2-1, with 13 nucleotides matching TRBD2. In germline, CDR1 is LGHNA, CDR2 YNFKEQ. This CDR3 comprises 19 residues. V lost 3 bases and J lost 2; bases outside the gene matches: 10. CDR3 sequence: CASSHHTSGRGSPYNEQFF. The CDR3 DNA reads TGTGCCAGCAGCCACCACACTAGCGGGAGGGGGTCTCCCTACAATGAGCAGTTCTTC.

This chain links TRBV4-3 with TRBJ2-3, with no clear D. V was trimmed by 0 bases and J by 0 bases, leaving 19 bases between them. The CDR3 extends over 19 amino acids. Germline CDR1 is LGHNA and CDR2 is YSLEER. The CDR3 DNA sequence: TGCGCCAGCAGCCAAGAGCCCCACGGCAGGATCATGAGCACAGATACGCAGTATTTT. As protein: CASSQEPHGRIMSTDTQYF.

J is TRBJ2-2 and V is TRBV5-1; D might be TRBD1 (5 bases). This CDR3 comprises 15 residues. Germline assignment: CDR1 SGHRS and CDR2 YFSETQ. V was trimmed by 4 bases and J by 1 base, leaving 11 bases between them. CDR3 loop: CASSLYTGNTGELFF. The CDR3 DNA reads as TGCGCCAGCAGCCTTTATACAGGGAACACCGGGGAGCTGTTTTTT.

The chain has TRBV28 and TRBJ1-1; the match to TRBD1 covers 8 bases. CDR1 and CDR2 (germline): MDHEN, SYDVKM. Trimming cost V 4 bases and J 0 bases; bases outside gene matches: 1. The CDR3 covers 14 residues. CDR3 loop: CASSWTGMNTEAFF. In DNA, the CDR3 is TGTGCCAGCAGTTGGACAGGGATGAACACTGAAGCTTTCTTT.

The chain is built from TRBV5-1 and TRBJ1-3; TRBD1 aligns across 8 bases. After removal of 2 bases from V and 4 bases from J, the junction contained 5 bases not matched to a gene. The CDR3 is 15 amino acids. Germline V gene data show CDR1 as SGHRS and CDR2 as YFSETQ. The CDR3, as DNA: TGCGCCAGCAGCTTCGACAGGGGTCTGGGAAACACCATATATTTT. It encodes CASSFDRGLGNTIYF.

The chain is built from TRBV28 and TRBJ2-5; 11 nucleotides agree with TRBD2. The better agreement between TRBJ2-7 and the DNA end casts doubt on the J call. The CDR3 consists of 17 residues. CDR1 MDHEN and CDR2 SYDVKM come from the germline V gene. CDR3 sequence reads: CASRYDPGTSGTYEQYF. Here the CDR3 DNA reads TGTGCCAGCAGATACGACCCGGGGACTAGCGGAACCTACGAGCAGTACTTC.

In the case of this clone: The junction differs from germline at one of its ends, possibly a read error. In DNA, the CDR3 is TGCAGCGTTGTTAGCCGCGGGCTCGGGCAAGCGACCCAGTACTTC. Translating gives CSVVSRGLGQATQYF. The chain carries TRBV29-1 and TRBJ2-5; D perhaps matches TRBD2 (5 bases). CDR1 SQVTM and CDR2 ANQGSEA come from the germline V gene. This CDR3 is built from 15 residues.

This clone was seen more than once but under ten times. This sequence joins TRBV7-9 and TRBJ2-7; the match to TRBD1 covers 7 bases. The germline V gene has CDR1 SEHNR and CDR2 FQNEAQ (reference sequence). The CDR3 is 15 amino acids. J was trimmed by 4 bases and V by 1 base; bases with no gene match: 7. The CDR3 coding sequence is TGTGCCAGCAGCTTAGTGACAGGGAATTCGTACGAGCAGTACTTC. This translates into CASSLVTGNSYEQYF.

This clone appeared a few times. The chain has TRBV7-9 and TRBJ1-2; the D gene is possibly TRBD1 (5 bases). Per germline, CDR1 SEHNR and CDR2 FQNEAQ (reference sequence). Trimming pared 5 bases from V and 3 bases from J, leaving 13 bases between. The CDR3 is 14 residues long. CDR3 DNA: TGTGCCAGCAGCGCGATGGGGGGTTACTATGGCTACACCTTC. Translated: CASSAMGGYYGYTF.

The chain carries TRBV28 and TRBJ1-6; the D gene is possibly TRBD1 (6 bases). The germline V and J ends were trimmed by 8 bases and 5 bases, with 13 bases remaining between them. From germline, CDR1 is MDHEN and CDR2 SYDVKM. There are 14 residues in the CDR3. In DNA form, the CDR3 reads TGTGCCAGCTACGGGACACCGAATAATTCACCCCTCCACTTT. Its protein product is CASYGTPNNSPLHF. The whole variable domain, filled in from reference TRBV28 and TRBJ1-6, reads DVKVTQSSRYLVKRTGEKVFLECVQDMDHENMFWYRQDPGLGLRLIYFSYDVKMKEKGDIPEGYSVSREKKERFSLILESASTNQTSMYLCASYGTPNNSPLHFGNGTRLTVT.

On this clone itself: Other DNA variants within this sample encode the same CDR3. The chain combines TRBV28 with TRBJ2-7, with D unresolved. The V gene lost 3 bases and the J gene lost 2 bases, with 5 bases spanning the gap. The CDR3 extends over 12 amino acids. Per germline, CDR1 MDHEN and CDR2 SYDVKM. The DNA of the CDR3 is TGTGCCAGCAGTTTGAGCGCCTACGAGCAGTACTTC. Translation: CASSLSAYEQYF.

V and J are TRBV28 and TRBJ1-1; D possibly corresponds to TRBD1 (5 bases). Germline lookup yields CDR1 MDHEN and CDR2 SYDVKM. This CDR3 has 12 residues. Deletions cut 4 bases from V and 10 bases from J, with 13 bases between. CDR3: CASSSLGHAAFF. CDR3 sequence (DNA): TGTGCCAGCAGTTCCCTAGGACACGCAGCTTTCTTT.

The chain couples TRBV4-1 to TRBJ2-1; D is perhaps TRBD2 (7 bases). The CDR3 has 14 amino acids. Germline loops: CDR1 MGHRA, CDR2 YSYEKL. V lost 1 base to trimming and J lost 8 bases, with 12 bases between them. CDR3 region: CASSQVGGQDEQFF. The CDR3, as DNA: TGCGCCAGCAGCCAAGTGGGGGGGCAGGATGAGCAGTTCTTC.